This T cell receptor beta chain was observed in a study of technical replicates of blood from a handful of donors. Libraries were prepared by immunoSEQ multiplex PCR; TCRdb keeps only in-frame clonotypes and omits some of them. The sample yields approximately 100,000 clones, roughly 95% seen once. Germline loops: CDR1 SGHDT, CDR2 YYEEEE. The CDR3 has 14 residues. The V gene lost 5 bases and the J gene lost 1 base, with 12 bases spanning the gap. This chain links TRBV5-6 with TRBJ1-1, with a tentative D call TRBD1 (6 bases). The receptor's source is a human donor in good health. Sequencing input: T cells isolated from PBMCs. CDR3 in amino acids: CASSTGQQNTEAFF. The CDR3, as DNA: TGTGCCAGCAGTACAGGACAGCAGAACACTGAAGCTTTCTTT.